This T cell receptor beta chain was captured by sequencing in a study of cytomegalovirus exposure and HLA in healthy donors. This clone has more than one count but fewer than ten. Its antigen is unknown. Study-wide points: Among the sequence variants, a highly shared cluster was likely an artifact of sequencing. High sensitivity and specificity were reportedly achieved when the classifier diagnosed cytomegalovirus status.

Germline V lookup: CDR1 SGDLS, CDR2 YYNGEE. This CDR3 has 14 amino acids. The V and J ends lost 0 bases and 8 bases respectively, with 14 bases between them. PCR was performed using 60 Vbeta and 13 Jbeta primers. Source study methods: Later analysis identified 80 million to 90 million unique TCR beta chains, 9 million to 13 million shared. This table comes from immunoSEQ multiplex PCR, and its TCRdb copy is limited to in-frame clones, with some not included. V and J calls and clone size are as listed in that table; D and trimming were resolved from the DNA. The repertoire has some 130,000 clones, about 80% of them found once; the top ten carry less than 2%.

Sequencing was performed on PBMCs. V gene TRBV9 combines with J gene TRBJ1-2; possibly TRBD1 for D (6 bases). This clonotype originated in a woman aged 45-59 years in good health and CMV-seronegative. CDR3 sequence reads: CASSVAQGPGGYTF. DNA for the CDR3: TGTGCCAGCAGCGTAGCCCAGGGGCCCGGGGGCTACACCTTC.